These 8 T cell receptor beta chains originate from one sample sequenced in a study of tumor and adjacent non-tumor tissue in lung cancer. This sample's RNA came from whole unsorted tissue. More than 3 cm separated this lung sample from the edge of the tumor. The library came from three nested PCR rounds adapted from ARM-PCR protocols. Each CDR3 protein gets one entry after TCRdb re-called the multiplex PCR reads with MiXCR. Here the sample spans roughly 44,000 distinct CDR3 sequences, roughly 62% being singletons. Sequencing was performed on distant non-tumor lung tissue. These receptors originate from a woman aged 40 to 50 with non-small cell lung cancer.

Comment on this clonotype: A read error is possible here, since a much larger clone lies one base away. The chain combines TRBV30 with TRBJ2-1; D gene unclear. Germline V gene sequence: CDR1 GTSNPN, CDR2 SVGIG (reference sequence). V was clipped by 1 base and J by 11 bases, with 9 bases between them. The CDR3 sequence is 11 residues long. Here the CDR3 DNA reads TGTGCCTGGAGTGAGCGAAATAAGCAGTTCTTC. Encoded protein: CAWSERNKQFF.

The V gene is TRBV11-3, the J gene TRBJ2-7; TRBD1 is a possible D gene (7 bases). CDR1 SGHNT and CDR2 YENEEA come from the germline V gene. CDR3 size: 15 residues. V dropped 1 base and J dropped 3 bases, with 13 bases sitting between them. CDR3 sequence (DNA): TGTGCCAGCAGCTTAGGATCCAGGGGGGACTACGAGCAGTACTTC. Protein sequence: CASSLGSRGDYEQYF.

This clonotype was seen just once. The junction departs from the called germline gene at one end, perhaps through a read error. The V call is TRBV28, the J call TRBJ2-2, with TRBD2 as a possible D gene (6 bases). The CDR3 is 14 amino acids. CDR1 and CDR2 (germline): MDHEN, SYDVKM. CDR3 in DNA: TGTGCCAGCAGGTACGGGACTGAGACCGGGGAGCTGCTTTTT. Amino acids: CASRYGTETGELLF.

As regards this clonotype: One junction end does not reproduce the germline sequence, and a read error may be involved. V gene TRBV20-1 combines with J gene TRBJ1-5; D remains unclear. Germline values: CDR1 DFQATT, CDR2 SNEGSKA (reference sequence). There are 14 residues in the CDR3. The CDR3 region has the DNA TGCAGTGTTTTGGACCCGGCGGGCAATCAGTCCCAGCATTTT. Amino acids: CSVLDPAGNQSQHF.

This clonotype was counted at least ten times. The V and J genes are TRBV6-1 and TRBJ2-1; D remains ambiguous. The CDR3 length is 11 residues. V gave up 3 bases and J gave up 5 bases, with 2 bases separating them. Germline assignment: CDR1 MNHNS and CDR2 SASEGT. The CDR3 DNA is TGTGCCAGCAGTGAGAACAATGAGCAGTTCTTC. The encoded protein is CASSENNEQFF.

The chain has TRBV7-9 and TRBJ2-7; D ambiguous. Trimming removed 5 bases from V and 1 base from J, with 12 bases in between. This CDR3 region has 14 residues. Germline V gene sequence: CDR1 SEHNR, CDR2 FQNEAQ (reference sequence). The CDR3 loop is CASSPSRCSYEQYF. CDR3 nucleotides: TGTGCCAGCAGCCCTAGTCGCTGTTCCTACGAGCAGTACTTC.

This clonotype was seen more than once but under ten times. Since a much larger clone is just one base distant, this may be a read error. The V call is TRBV28, the J call TRBJ2-7; tentatively, D is TRBD1 (7 bases). Trimming shortened V by 3 bases and J by 5 bases, and 14 bases separated the two germline ends. Germline CDR1 and CDR2: MDHEN and SYDVKM. This CDR3 comprises 14 residues. CDR3 bases: TGTGCCAGCAGTTTCGCGGGACAGCTGAACGAGCAGTACTTC. Protein: CASSFAGQLNEQYF. Using reference TRBV28 and TRBJ2-7 for the parts outside the CDR3, the full variable domain is DVKVTQSSRYLVKRTGEKVFLECVQDMDHENMFWYRQDPGLGLRLIYFSYDVKMKEKGDIPEGYSVSREKKERFSLILESASTNQTSMYLCASSFAGQLNEQYFGPGTRLTVT.

This clonotype has a count of ten or more. The chain is built from TRBV20-1 and TRBJ1-1, with a possible D match to TRBD1 (5 bases). The germline V and J ends were trimmed by 6 bases and 7 bases, with 6 bases remaining between them. CDR1 and CDR2 (germline): DFQATT, SNEGSKA (reference sequence). There are 9 residues in the CDR3. As DNA, the CDR3 is TGCAGTGCCGGGGGTGAAGCTTTCTTT. As protein: CSAGGEAFF.